This TCR beta chain was retrieved from a study of technical replicates of blood from a handful of donors. The V and J ends lost 0 bases and 5 bases, in that order; junction bases with no gene match: 6. This CDR3 is 15 amino acids long. Germline CDR1 and CDR2: SGDLS and YYNGEE. Sequencing was performed with immunoSEQ multiplex PCR; in TCRdb, only in-frame clones are kept and a portion is missing. The sample comprises some 94,000 clones, about 95% of which are singletons, and more than 0.35% rests with the top ten. Material for sequencing was T cells isolated from PBMCs. The rearrangement links TRBV9 to TRBJ1-1; TRBD1 matches 8 bases. The TCR comes from a human donor in good health. The CDR3 here is CASSVADRGETEAFF. CDR3 bases: TGTGCCAGCAGCGTAGCTGACAGGGGCGAGACTGAAGCTTTCTTT.